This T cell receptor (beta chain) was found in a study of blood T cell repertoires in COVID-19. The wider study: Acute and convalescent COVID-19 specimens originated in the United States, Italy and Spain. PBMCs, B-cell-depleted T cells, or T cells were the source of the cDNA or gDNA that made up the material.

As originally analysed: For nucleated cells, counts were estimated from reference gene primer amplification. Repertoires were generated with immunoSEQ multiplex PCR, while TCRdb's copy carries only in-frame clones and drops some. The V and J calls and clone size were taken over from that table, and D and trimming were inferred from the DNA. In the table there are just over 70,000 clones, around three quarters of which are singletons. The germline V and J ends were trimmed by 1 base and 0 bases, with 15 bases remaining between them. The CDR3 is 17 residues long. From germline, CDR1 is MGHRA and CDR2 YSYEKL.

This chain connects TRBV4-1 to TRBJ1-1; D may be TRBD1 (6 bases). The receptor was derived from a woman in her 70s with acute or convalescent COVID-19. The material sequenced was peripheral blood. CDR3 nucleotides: TGCGCCAGCAGCCAAGGGGGGGGGACAAACCTGAACACTGAAGCTTTCTTT. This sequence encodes CASSQGGGTNLNTEAFF.